This TCR beta chain was profiled in a study of metastatic and nonmetastatic thyroid tumors (dated by TCRdb to 2020 to 2022). About the study as a whole: For patients with malignant and with benign thyroid disease, the researchers compared repertoires between peripheral blood samples and tumor or nodule tissue samples.

This clone was found many times. Its antigen remains unidentified. No base-level quality is on record; no much larger clone is a single base apart. Summary of the overall study and its limitations: In both blood and tumor samples, TCR beta diversity was reported to be significantly higher in malignant tumors than in benign nodules.

Spanning cysteine to phenylalanine, the CDR3 consists of 13 amino acids. The retained sequence is limited to the CDR3, 39 bases, with the frame set at the first base. CDR1 and CDR2, per the germline V gene, are MDHEN and SYDVKM. Deletion took 4 bases off V and 4 bases off J, with a span of 8 bases between the germline ends. Before undergoing thyroid surgery, none of the patients had been given any kind of treatment. Using T-cell receptor beta sequencing, the study looked back at clinical samples from patients collected from the early 2010s to the late 2010s. The library was made by PCR. Instrument used: Illumina HiSeq 4000. High-throughput sequencing was used to profile the CDR3 region of the TCR beta-chain in every patient. Per the authors' processing: Drawing on CDR3 differences between clinicopathological groups, the researchers built a classifier meant to tell apart patients with distant-metastatic papillary thyroid cancer. The Shannon index was used to assess repertoire diversity, and the Morisita-Horn index was used to assess tumor-blood repertoire similarity. TCRdb cleaned the public reads at Q25 with fastp, built clones with MiXCR and kept in-frame beta chains. It is TCRdb's table, rather than the study itself, that gives the V and J calls and clone size. Within this sample are roughly 98,000 clones, with approximately 15% of them counted one time only. Roughly 3.9% of the sample rests with the top ten.

Material for sequencing was blood. The sequence derives from a female donor with papillary thyroid cancer or a benign thyroid nodule (not recorded which). Some clones in this sample may be carry-over from other donors' samples. The rearranged segments are TRBV28 and TRBJ1-5; TRBD1 might be the D gene, on 6 matching bases. The CDR3 loop reads CASSSDRNQPQHF. The nucleotides are TGTGCCAGCAGTTCCGACAGGAATCAGCCCCAGCATTTT.